A single sample gave rise to the 25 T cell receptor beta chains below, sequenced in a study of response to subunit inactivated influenza vaccine. Via MiXCR, TCRdb re-called the RT-PCR reads, giving one row per CDR3 protein. Among 530,000 or so distinct CDR3 sequences listed, approximately 24% were seen once. Sample: CD4+ T cells sorted from PBMCs, taken 4 to 6 days after vaccination. The receptors derive from a man aged 50 to 59 who received an inactivated influenza vaccine.

This clonotype appeared many times. V and J are TRBV5-1 and TRBJ2-7; perhaps D is TRBD1 or TRBD2 (5 bases each). The CDR3 is made up of 14 amino acids. From germline, CDR1 is SGHRS and CDR2 YFSETQ. The V and J ends lost 4 bases and 1 base respectively, with 12 bases between them. CDR3 amino acids: CASSPGPSSYEQYF. CDR3 coding DNA: TGCGCCAGCAGCCCGGGGCCCTCTTCCTACGAGCAGTACTTC.

Only a few counts were recorded for this clonotype. The V call is TRBV7-9, the J call TRBJ2-7, with D perhaps being TRBD1 or TRBD2 (5 bases each). V lost 7 bases and J lost 10, with 20 bases in between. From germline, CDR1 is SEHNR and CDR2 FQNEAQ (reference sequence). CDR3 length: 13 amino acids. The CDR3 loop is CASIGLAGLSQYF. The CDR3, as DNA: TGTGCCAGCATAGGACTGGCAGGGTTAAGTCAGTACTTC.

This clonotype appeared many times. This sequence joins TRBV12-3 or TRBV12-4 and TRBJ2-1; D is ambiguous. Trimming took off 2 bases at V and 6 bases at J, with 14 bases between the two ends. This CDR3 is 15 amino acids long. For the CDR3, the DNA is TGTGCCAGCAGTTTACCTCTCGACCCGGGCAATGAGCAGTTCTTC. Protein product: CASSLPLDPGNEQFF.

The chain combines TRBV4-1 with TRBJ2-3, with 10 positions matching TRBD1. Germline-derived CDR1 and CDR2 are MGHRA and YSYEKL. The V gene end was trimmed by 1 base and the J gene end by 3 bases; junction bases not matched to a gene: 1. CDR3 length: 15 amino acids. DNA for the CDR3: TGCGCCAGCAGCCAAGGACAGGGGGCGACAGATACGCAGTATTTT. This sequence encodes CASSQGQGATDTQYF.

V gene TRBV18 combines with J gene TRBJ1-2; D not certain. V lost 2 bases, J lost 0 bases, and 13 bases lay in between. The CDR3 totals 16 residues. Germline CDR1 reads KGHSH; CDR2 reads LQKENI. CDR3 in amino acids: CASSPGSQAPNYGYTF. The CDR3 DNA reads as TGTGCCAGCTCACCAGGAAGTCAGGCCCCTAACTATGGCTACACCTTC.

In its sample, this clonotype was seen a few times. This rearrangement joins TRBV7-9 to TRBJ2-5; 10 bases are a match to TRBD1. CDR3 length equals 16 residues. Germline V gene lookup returns CDR1 SEHNR and CDR2 FQNEAQ (reference sequence). The junction had 9 bases not matched to a gene; V was cut back by 3 bases and J by 5 bases. CDR3 residues: CASSLNRDRGRETQYF. CDR3 coding DNA: TGTGCCAGCAGCTTGAACCGGGACAGGGGTCGGGAGACCCAGTACTTC.

In DNA, the CDR3 is TGCAGCGTTGAAGATGCGGTAGCGGGAACTAATGAGCAGTTCTTC. It codes for CSVEDAVAGTNEQFF. The chain combines TRBV29-1 with TRBJ2-1, with TRBD2 matching 8 bases. The length of the CDR3 is 15 residues. J was trimmed by 7 bases and V by 0 bases; bases with no gene match: 8. The germline V gene encodes CDR1 SQVTM and CDR2 ANQGSEA.

The V gene is TRBV6-2 or TRBV6-3, the J gene TRBJ2-3; D is unclear. Germline V gene data show CDR1 as MNHEY and CDR2 as SVGEGT. The length of the CDR3 is 14 residues. V lost 3 bases, J lost 2 bases, and 9 bases lay in between. The CDR3 protein is CASSYLLATDTQYF. The CDR3 region has the DNA TGTGCCAGCAGTTATCTCTTGGCCACAGATACGCAGTATTTT.

The chain has TRBV5-1 and TRBJ1-1; TRBD1 matches 7 bases. V shed 4 bases and J 0 bases; nucleotides not matched to a gene: 9. Per germline, CDR1 SGHRS and CDR2 YFSETQ. This CDR3 has 16 amino acids. CDR3 sequence reads: CASSRDGQALNTEAFF. The DNA for the CDR3 is TGCGCCAGCAGCCGGGACGGACAGGCCTTGAACACTGAAGCTTTCTTT.

This chain links TRBV10-3 with TRBJ2-5, with D possibly TRBD1 on 6 matching bases. The V gene's germline CDR1 is ENHRY and CDR2 SYGVKD. This CDR3 has 13 amino acids. With 7 bases removed from V and 5 bases from J, the gap between germline ends came to 14 bases. CDR3 nucleotides: TGTGCCATCAAGGGGGACCAGTGGGAGACCCAGTACTTC. Its translation is CAIKGDQWETQYF.

The chain links TRBV5-1 to TRBJ2-7, with 8 bases that match TRBD1. The length of the CDR3 is 13 residues. Per the germline V gene, CDR1 is SGHRS and CDR2 is YFSETQ. The V gene end was trimmed by 4 bases and the J gene end by 5 bases; junction bases not matched to a gene: 5. CDR3 residues: CASSRWTGNEQYF. DNA of the CDR3: TGCGCCAGCAGCCGCTGGACAGGGAACGAGCAGTACTTC.

V is TRBV4-2 and J is TRBJ2-2; 10 bases are shared with TRBD1. V shed 6 bases, J shed 5 bases, and the junction held 12 bases outside the gene matches. The CDR3 has 17 residues. Germline-derived CDR1 and CDR2 are LGHNA and YNFKEQ. Written as DNA, the CDR3 is TGTGCCAGCAGACACATCGGACAGGGGGTTTGGACCGGGGAGCTGTTTTTT. It specifies CASRHIGQGVWTGELFF.

This chain uses TRBV5-1 with TRBJ1-2; D is perhaps TRBD1 (5 bases). The CDR3 length is 15 residues. V dropped 0 bases and J dropped 5 bases, with 14 bases sitting between them. CDR1 and CDR2 (germline): SGHRS, YFSETQ. The CDR3 spells CASSLAGGPRYGYTF. The CDR3 DNA reads as TGCGCCAGCAGCTTGGCCGGGGGACCGAGGTATGGCTACACCTTC.

This clonotype was picked up a small number of times. The chain has TRBV20-1 and TRBJ2-5; possible D gene TRBD1, 5 bases. The CDR3 runs 15 residues. Germline V gene lookup returns CDR1 DFQATT and CDR2 SNEGSKA (reference sequence). The V end was cut by 0 bases, the J end by 2 bases, with 13 bases between. The chain's CDR3 is CSARDLGRAQETQYF. In nucleotides, the CDR3 is TGCAGTGCTAGAGATCTAGGCAGGGCTCAAGAGACCCAGTACTTC.

The chain employs TRBV3-1 and TRBJ2-5, with 7 bases lining up with TRBD1. With 5 bases clipped from V and 4 bases from J, the junction kept 10 bases outside the gene matches. Looked up from germline, CDR1 is LGHDT and CDR2 is YNNKEL (reference sequence). The CDR3 sequence is 15 residues long. In DNA form, the CDR3 reads TGTGCCAGCAGCTTCCGAGGACAGGTGAGAGAGACCCAGTACTTC. Translating it yields CASSFRGQVRETQYF.

The table lists this clonotype with a few counts. The J gene is TRBJ2-1, the V gene TRBV7-9; D gene unclear. The CDR3 spans 17 residues. The V and J ends lost 5 bases and 0 bases respectively, with 17 bases between them. Germline lookup yields CDR1 SEHNR and CDR2 FQNEAQ (reference sequence). CDR3 sequence: CASSPNRTVSSYNEQFF. The CDR3 nucleotides are TGTGCCAGCAGCCCAAACCGGACGGTGAGCTCCTACAATGAGCAGTTCTTC.

The J gene is TRBJ2-1, the V gene TRBV20-1; TRBD2 is a possible D gene (5 bases). V was trimmed by 6 bases and J by 5 bases, leaving 17 bases between them. Germline CDR1 DFQATT, CDR2 SNEGSKA (reference sequence). The CDR3 spans 14 residues. The CDR3, as DNA: TGCAGTGCCCAACGAGTGGGAGCGGACAATGAGCAGTTCTTC. Translating gives CSAQRVGADNEQFF.

The V gene is TRBV15, the J gene TRBJ2-3; tentatively, D is TRBD2 (6 bases). Germline V gene lookup returns CDR1 LNHNV and CDR2 YYDKDF (reference sequence). V lost 1 base and J lost 4, with 12 bases in between. This CDR3 region has 15 residues. In nucleotides, the CDR3 is TGTGCCACCAGCAGAGTTGGAGGGGACGCAGATACGCAGTATTTT. Amino acids: CATSRVGGDADTQYF.

Comment on this clonotype: A clone one base away is much larger, so this may be a read error. The CDR3 loop reads CASRSTVQTQHF. CDR3 bases: TGTGCCAGCAGATCGACAGTCCAGACCCAGCATTTT. J is TRBJ1-5 and V is TRBV12-3 or TRBV12-4, with a possible D match to TRBD1 (5 bases). CDR3 size: 12 residues. The ends were cut back, 6 bases at V and 11 bases at J, with 14 bases in the middle.

The rearrangement joins TRBV25-1 to TRBJ2-1, with D perhaps matching TRBD1 or TRBD2 (5 bases each). The V and J ends lost 1 base and 7 bases respectively, with 14 bases between them. Germline V gene sequence: CDR1 MGHDK, CDR2 SYGVNS. This CDR3 region has 15 residues. CDR3 region: CASSELGVRRNEQFF. For the CDR3, the DNA is TGTGCCAGCAGTGAATTGGGGGTGCGGAGGAATGAGCAGTTCTTC.

This sequence joins TRBV6-2 or TRBV6-3 and TRBJ2-4; D perhaps matches TRBD1 (5 bases). Germline CDR1 and CDR2: MNHEY and SVGEGT. Trimming removed 2 bases from V and 0 bases from J, with 23 bases in between. This CDR3 is 20 amino acids long. The CDR3 bases are TGTGCCAGCAGTTACGGGGCAGATGGACGCACGACGTTAGCCAAAAACATTCAGTACTTC. Protein sequence: CASSYGADGRTTLAKNIQYF.

This clonotype was counted a few times. The chain combines TRBV10-3 with TRBJ2-1; 7 bases match TRBD1. V was pared by 6 bases and J by 3 bases, with 2 bases of the junction left unmatched. The CDR3 is 13 amino acids. Per the germline V gene, CDR1 is ENHRY and CDR2 is SYGVKD. CDR3 bases: TGTGCCATCAGCACAGGGGTCTACAATGAGCAGTTCTTC. Protein sequence: CAISTGVYNEQFF.

This clonotype was seen a handful of times. The chain recombines TRBV28 with TRBJ1-1; no clear D gene. Trimming removed 3 bases at V and 3 bases at J, with 11 bases between. Germline V CDR1 and CDR2: MDHEN, SYDVKM. The CDR3 is 14 residues long. The CDR3 sequence: CASSLLGSHTEAFF. In nucleotides, the CDR3 is TGTGCCAGCAGTTTGTTGGGCAGCCACACTGAAGCTTTCTTT.

The J gene is TRBJ2-3, the V gene TRBV5-1; D remains unclear. Deletions cut 4 bases from V and 4 bases from J, with 13 bases between. Per the germline V gene, CDR1 is SGHRS and CDR2 is YFSETQ. The CDR3 runs 14 residues. The CDR3 bases are TGCGCCAGCAGCCTCCGGATTTTTGCAGATACGCAGTATTTT. Residues: CASSLRIFADTQYF.

This clonotype came up a few times. This chain links TRBV4-2 with TRBJ1-1; 8 bases are a match to TRBD1. The CDR3 is 14 amino acids. V shed 4 bases, J shed 7 bases, and the junction held 8 bases outside the gene matches. The V gene's germline CDR1 is LGHNA and CDR2 YNFKEQ. The CDR3 DNA reads TGTGCCAGCAGCCCGGGGGCAGGGGGCAGTGAAGCTTTCTTT. This gives the protein CASSPGAGGSEAFF.